These 19 T cell receptor beta chains were all obtained from the same sample, sequenced in a study of blood T cell repertoires in COVID-19. Generated by immunoSEQ multiplex PCR, the TCRdb table keeps only in-frame clones and is missing some. Among 200,000 to 300,000 clones listed, 84% were seen once. Material for sequencing was peripheral blood. The receptors stem from a man in his sixties with acute or convalescent COVID-19.

The rearrangement joins TRBV6-1 to TRBJ1-5, with 7 bases identical to TRBD1. Losses at the gene ends were 4 bases for V and 0 bases for J; bases not matched to a gene: 6. The germline gives CDR1 MNHNS, CDR2 SASEGT. The CDR3 has 16 amino acids. CDR3 sequence reads: CASSGGTVFSNQPQHF. DNA of the CDR3: TGTGCCAGCAGTGGGGGGACAGTTTTTAGCAATCAGCCCCAGCATTTT.

The genes are TRBV6-5 and TRBJ1-2; 8 nucleotides align to TRBD1. Germline V lookup: CDR1 MNHEY, CDR2 SVGAGI. The CDR3 length is 14 residues. Trimming removed 6 bases from V and 3 bases from J; junction bases left unmatched: 6. The CDR3 reads CASRLQGADYGYTF. CDR3 DNA: TGTGCCAGCAGACTCCAGGGGGCAGACTATGGCTACACCTTC.

The V gene is TRBV30, the J gene TRBJ2-7, with 8 bases identical to TRBD2. Germline CDR1 GTSNPN, CDR2 SVGIG (reference sequence). The CDR3 is 10 amino acids. Trimming removed 7 bases from V and 6 bases from J; junction bases left unmatched: 2. The CDR3 DNA reads TGTGCCTCGGGGGGGGCCGAGCAGTACTTC. It yields the protein CASGGAEQYF. Supplemented by reference TRBV30 and TRBJ2-7, the full variable domain reads SQTIHQWPATLVQPVGSPLSLECTVEGTSNPNLYWYRQAAGRGLQLLFYSVGIGQISSEVPQNLSASRPQDRQFILSSKKLLLSDSGFYLCASGGAEQYFGPGTRLTVT.

The chain employs TRBV4-3 and TRBJ2-2; 8 positions match TRBD1. This CDR3 has 16 residues. In germline, CDR1 is LGHNA, CDR2 YSLEER. V lost 0 bases to trimming and J lost 4 bases; unmatched junction nucleotides: 4. DNA for the CDR3: TGCGCCAGCAGCCAAGACAGGGGGCCTGGCACCGGGGAGCTGTTTTTT. It specifies CASSQDRGPGTGELFF.

The chain joins TRBV7-2 to TRBJ1-4; 8 nucleotides align to TRBD1. In germline, CDR1 is SGHTA, CDR2 FQGNSA. The CDR3 contains 15 residues. The J segment lost 7 bases and the V segment lost 3 bases, leaving 7 bases of the junction unmatched. The CDR3 bases are TGTGCCAGCAGCTTGGTGGCAGGGGGCCTTGAAAAACTGTTTTTT. Translating gives CASSLVAGGLEKLFF.

V is TRBV6-5 and J is TRBJ1-2; 7 bases fit TRBD1. The CDR3 is 14 amino acids. In germline, CDR1 is MNHEY, CDR2 SVGAGI. The V and J ends lost 0 bases and 7 bases, in that order; junction bases with no gene match: 5. CDR3 nucleotide sequence: TGTGCCAGCAGTTACTCGAGGGGGCAGGTTGGCTACACCTTC. Translated: CASSYSRGQVGYTF.

The table lists this clone with a count of one. V is TRBV11-2 and J is TRBJ2-7; the match to TRBD1 covers 9 bases. The CDR3 contains 16 residues. V lost 3 bases to trimming and J lost 4 bases; unmatched junction nucleotides: 10. Germline CDR1 reads SGHAT; CDR2 reads FQNNGV. In DNA form, the CDR3 reads TGTGCCAGCAGCTTGGACTTCGGACAGGGGTTGTACGAGCAGTACTTC. Translating it yields CASSLDFGQGLYEQYF.

This chain links TRBV7-2 with TRBJ1-1, with 9 bases fitting TRBD1. This CDR3 has 17 amino acids. V trimming: 5 bases; J trimming: 1 base; junction bases outside the gene matches: 11. The germline V gene has CDR1 SGHTA and CDR2 FQGNSA. CDR3 nucleotides: TGTGCCAGCAGCCGGGAGGTGGGACAGGGACCGAACACTGAAGCTTTCTTT. Translated, it gives CASSREVGQGPNTEAFF.

The chain couples TRBV5-1 to TRBJ2-5; TRBD2 agrees at 12 bases. Per the germline V gene, CDR1 is SGHRS and CDR2 is YFSETQ. The CDR3 loop spans 15 amino acids. The V and J ends lost 4 bases and 6 bases, in that order; junction bases with no gene match: 7. The CDR3 sequence: CASSNPSGGAKTQYF. The CDR3 coding sequence is TGCGCCAGCAGCAACCCTAGCGGGGGGGCGAAGACCCAGTACTTC.

V usage is TRBV7-2 and J usage is TRBJ1-2, with TRBD1 matching 9 bases. Losses at the gene ends were 1 base for V and 6 bases for J; bases not matched to a gene: 6. Germline V gene data show CDR1 as SGHTA and CDR2 as FQGNSA. The CDR3 has 15 amino acids. The CDR3, as DNA: TGTGCCAGCAGCTTAGTCGGGACAGGGTCCGATGGCTACACCTTC. Amino acid sequence: CASSLVGTGSDGYTF.

The V and J genes are TRBV21-1 and TRBJ2-4; the D segment call TRBD2 is taken from the table without a DNA check. TRBV21-1 counts as a pseudogene. CDR3 size: 22 residues. The CDR3 DNA sequence: TGTGCCAGCAGCAAAAGCCAAAGGAAAGGACTAGCGGGAGGTCAAGGCAAAAACATTCAGTACTTC. Its translation is CASSKSQRKGLAGGQGKNIQYF.

V usage is TRBV6-2 or TRBV6-3 and J usage is TRBJ2-1, with D possibly being TRBD2 (6 bases). Germline values: CDR1 MNHEY, CDR2 SVGEGT. The CDR3 loop spans 15 amino acids. Between the trimmed V and J ends, which lost 5 bases and 7 bases, there was a span of 18 bases. CDR3 DNA sequence: TGTGCCAGCAGTGGGGGGTCCGCGGGCAATAATGAGCAGTTCTTC. Its protein is CASSGGSAGNNEQFF.

The chain combines TRBV10-3 with TRBJ1-1; D call uncertain. V was shortened by 10 bases and J by 4 bases, with 13 bases between the two germline ends. Germline V gene lookup returns CDR1 ENHRY and CDR2 SYGVKD. The CDR3 is 12 residues long. The CDR3 is CASQKSGTEAFF. In nucleotides, the CDR3 is TGTGCCAGCCAGAAGTCGGGCACTGAAGCTTTCTTT.

The chain employs TRBV6-1 and TRBJ2-7, with D possibly TRBD1 on 6 matching bases. The CDR3 sequence is 14 residues long. Germline V gives CDR1 MNHNS, CDR2 SASEGT. Trimming shortened V by 5 bases and J by 0 bases, and 11 bases separated the two germline ends. CDR3 DNA sequence: TGTGCCAGCAGTCGCCCAGGGGCCTCCTACGAGCAGTACTTC. This codes for CASSRPGASYEQYF.

The chain recombines TRBV28 with TRBJ1-1; D possibly corresponds to TRBD1 (5 bases). This CDR3 has 16 amino acids. V lost 3 bases to trimming and J lost 6 bases, with 20 bases between them. Germline CDR1 and CDR2: MDHEN and SYDVKM. DNA for the CDR3: TGTGCCAGCAGTTTTGAGGGGTGGGGGGTTACTCCTGAAGCTTTCTTT. This translates into CASSFEGWGVTPEAFF.

This clone was counted between two and nine times. J is TRBJ2-1 and V is TRBV7-6, with TRBD2 matching 9 bases. Germline trimming cut 5 bases from V and 0 bases from J; bases unmatched to any gene: 5. Germline V CDR1 and CDR2: SGHVS, FNYEAQ. CDR3 length equals 16 residues. The DNA of the CDR3 is TGTGCCAGCAGCATTAGCGGGAGTCTCTCCTACAATGAGCAGTTCTTC. Its translation: CASSISGSLSYNEQFF.

The chain employs TRBV6-2 or TRBV6-3 and TRBJ2-1, with TRBD2 identical over 7 bases. V shed 5 bases, J shed 7 bases, and the junction held 11 bases outside the gene matches. The germline CDR1 and CDR2 sequences are MNHEY and SVGEGT. This CDR3 spans 15 amino acids. The CDR3 is CASSTGTIGGNEQFF. In DNA form, the CDR3 reads TGTGCCAGCAGTACGGGGACTATCGGAGGGAATGAGCAGTTCTTC.

The count of this clone is one. This chain joins TRBV5-1 and TRBJ1-2; TRBD1 aligns across 7 bases. Trimming cost V 4 bases and J 5 bases; bases outside gene matches: 8. The CDR3 is 14 amino acids. Germline-derived CDR1 and CDR2 are SGHRS and YFSETQ. In DNA form, the CDR3 reads TGCGCCAGCAGCGATCCGGGACAGCCTTATGGCTACACCTTC. This codes for CASSDPGQPYGYTF.

Here the CDR3 DNA reads TGTGCCAGTAAATCGGACAGGACAGATACGCAGTATTTT. Encoded protein: CASKSDRTDTQYF. V and J are TRBV19 and TRBJ2-3; TRBD1 matches at 7 bases. This CDR3 has 13 amino acids. V lost 7 bases to trimming and J lost 3 bases; unmatched junction nucleotides: 4. Germline V gene data show CDR1 as LNHDA and CDR2 as SQIVND (reference sequence).